The present TCR beta chain was sequenced within a study of metastatic and nonmetastatic thyroid tumors. Study in general: A comparison of repertoires was made across blood and tumor or nodule tissue from malignant and benign thyroid patients. Overall study results and limits: Versus benign nodules, malignant thyroid tumors reportedly had significantly higher TCR beta diversity, in blood and tumor.

Every patient underwent thyroid surgery untreated. Under the authors' procedure: Between-group CDR3 differences, defined by clinicopathological status, yielded a distant-metastasis classifier for papillary thyroid cancer. Using MiXCR, TCRdb reanalyzed the PCR reads. These V and J calls are TCRdb output, not the study's own analysis. This sample has about 39,000 clones, with roughly 19% found just once. This clone was counted many times. Its specificity is unknown. The specimen was blood. This TCR was recovered from a female donor with papillary thyroid cancer or a benign thyroid nodule (not recorded which). Some clones in this sample may be carry-over from other donors' samples.

CDR3 protein: CASSKGPQETQYF. The CDR3 DNA reads as TGTGCCAGTAGTAAAGGGCCCCAAGAGACCCAGTACTTC. The chain uses TRBV19 and TRBJ2-5; no clear D. Trimming stripped 4 bases from V and 1 base from J, with 7 bases between. The CDR3 spans 13 residues. Per the germline V gene, CDR1 is LNHDA and CDR2 is SQIVND (reference sequence).